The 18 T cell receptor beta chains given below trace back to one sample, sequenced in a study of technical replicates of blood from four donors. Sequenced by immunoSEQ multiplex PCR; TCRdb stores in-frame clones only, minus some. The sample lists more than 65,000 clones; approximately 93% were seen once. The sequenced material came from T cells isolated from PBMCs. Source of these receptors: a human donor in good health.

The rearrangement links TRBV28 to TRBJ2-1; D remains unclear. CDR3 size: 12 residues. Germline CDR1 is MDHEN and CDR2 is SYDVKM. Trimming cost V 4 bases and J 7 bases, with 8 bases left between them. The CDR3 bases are TGTGCCAGCAGTTATACCGAGAATGAGCAGTTCTTC. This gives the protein CASSYTENEQFF.

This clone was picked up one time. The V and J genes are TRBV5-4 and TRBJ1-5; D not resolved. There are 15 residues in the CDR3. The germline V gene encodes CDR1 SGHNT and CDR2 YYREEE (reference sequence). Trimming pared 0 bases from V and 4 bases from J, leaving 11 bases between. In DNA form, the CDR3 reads TGTGCCAGCAGCTTGGACGGCAAGAGGAATCAGCCCCAGCATTTT. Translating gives CASSLDGKRNQPQHF.

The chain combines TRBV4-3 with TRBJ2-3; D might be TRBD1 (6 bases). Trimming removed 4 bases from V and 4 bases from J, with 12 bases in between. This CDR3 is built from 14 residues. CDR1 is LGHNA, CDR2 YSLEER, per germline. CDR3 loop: CASSLSRGSDTQYF. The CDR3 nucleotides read TGCGCCAGCAGCCTATCCAGGGGTTCAGATACGCAGTATTTT.

CDR3 residues: CASSTDSHNQPQHF. The CDR3 region has the DNA TGTGCCAGCAGTACGGACAGCCACAATCAGCCCCAGCATTTT. The rearrangement uses TRBV6-1 and TRBJ1-5, with TRBD1 as a possible D gene (6 bases). The germline gives CDR1 MNHNS, CDR2 SASEGT. This CDR3 has 14 residues. Trimming shortened V by 5 bases and J by 3 bases, and 11 bases separated the two germline ends.

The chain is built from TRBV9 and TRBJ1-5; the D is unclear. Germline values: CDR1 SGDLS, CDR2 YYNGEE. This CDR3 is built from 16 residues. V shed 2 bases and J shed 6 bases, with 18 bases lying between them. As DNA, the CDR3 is TGTGCCAGCAGCGTTCCATCCGAGGGTTTGGGTCAGCCCCAGCATTTT. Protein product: CASSVPSEGLGQPQHF.

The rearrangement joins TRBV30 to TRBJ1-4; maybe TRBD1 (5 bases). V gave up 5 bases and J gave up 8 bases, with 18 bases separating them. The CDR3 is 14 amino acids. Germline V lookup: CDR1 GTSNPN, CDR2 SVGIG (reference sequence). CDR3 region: CAWRSGEKIEKLFF. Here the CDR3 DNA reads TGTGCCTGGCGTTCGGGGGAGAAGATCGAAAAACTGTTTTTT. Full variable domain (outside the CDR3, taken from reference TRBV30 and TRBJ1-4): SQTIHQWPATLVQPVGSPLSLECTVEGTSNPNLYWYRQAAGRGLQLLFYSVGIGQISSEVPQNLSASRPQDRQFILSSKKLLLSDSGFYLCAWRSGEKIEKLFFGSGTQLSVL.

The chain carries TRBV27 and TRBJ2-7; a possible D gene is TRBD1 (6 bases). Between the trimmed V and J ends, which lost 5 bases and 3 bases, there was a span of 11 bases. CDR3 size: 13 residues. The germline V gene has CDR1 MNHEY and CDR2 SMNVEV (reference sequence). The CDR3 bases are TGTGCCAGCAGTCCGAGGACAGTCTACGAGCAGTACTTC. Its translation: CASSPRTVYEQYF.

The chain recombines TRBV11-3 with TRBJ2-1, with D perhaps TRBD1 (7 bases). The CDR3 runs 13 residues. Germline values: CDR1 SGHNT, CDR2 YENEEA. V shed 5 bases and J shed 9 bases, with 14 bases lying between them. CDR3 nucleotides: TGTGCCAGCAGCCGTAACAGGGGAGGTGAGCAGTTCTTC. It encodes CASSRNRGGEQFF. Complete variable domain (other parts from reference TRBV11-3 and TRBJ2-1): EAGVVQSPRYKIIEKKQPVAFWCNPISGHNTLYWYLQNLGQGPELLIRYENEEAVDDSQLPKDRFSAERLKGVDSTLKIQPAELGDSAVYLCASSRNRGGEQFFGPGTRLTVL.

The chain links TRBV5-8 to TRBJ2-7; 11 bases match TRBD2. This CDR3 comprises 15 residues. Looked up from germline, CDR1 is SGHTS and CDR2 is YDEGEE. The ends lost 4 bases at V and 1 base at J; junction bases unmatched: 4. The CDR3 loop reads CASSVLAGVSYEQYF. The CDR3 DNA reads TGTGCCAGCAGCGTACTAGCGGGGGTATCCTACGAGCAGTACTTC.

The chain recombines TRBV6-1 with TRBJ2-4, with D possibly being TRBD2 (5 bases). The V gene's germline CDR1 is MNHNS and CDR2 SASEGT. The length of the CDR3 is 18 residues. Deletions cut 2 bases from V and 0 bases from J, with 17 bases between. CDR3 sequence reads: CASSEPLLRVLAKNIQYF. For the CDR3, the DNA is TGTGCCAGCAGTGAACCCCTCCTGAGGGTTTTAGCCAAAAACATTCAGTACTTC.

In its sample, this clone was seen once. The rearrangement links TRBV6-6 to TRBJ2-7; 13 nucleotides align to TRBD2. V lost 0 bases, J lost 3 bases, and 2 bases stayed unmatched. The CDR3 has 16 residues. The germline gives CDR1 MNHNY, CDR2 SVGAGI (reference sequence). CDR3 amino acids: CASSYSRTSGSYEQYF. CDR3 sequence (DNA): TGTGCCAGCAGTTACTCGAGGACTAGCGGGAGCTACGAGCAGTACTTC.

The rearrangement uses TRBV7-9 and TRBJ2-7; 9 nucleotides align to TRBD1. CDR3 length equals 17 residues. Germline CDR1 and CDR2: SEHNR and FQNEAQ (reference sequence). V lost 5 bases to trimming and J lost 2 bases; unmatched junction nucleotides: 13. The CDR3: CASSTGPPGQGTYEQYF. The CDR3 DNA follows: TGTGCCAGCAGCACCGGACCCCCGGGACAGGGAACCTACGAGCAGTACTTC.

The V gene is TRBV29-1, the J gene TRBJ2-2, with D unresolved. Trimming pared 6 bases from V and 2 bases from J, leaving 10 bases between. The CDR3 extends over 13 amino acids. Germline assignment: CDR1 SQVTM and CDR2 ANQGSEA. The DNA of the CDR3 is TGCAGCGTCGACACAGCTAACACCGGGGAGCTGTTTTTT. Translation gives CSVDTANTGELFF.

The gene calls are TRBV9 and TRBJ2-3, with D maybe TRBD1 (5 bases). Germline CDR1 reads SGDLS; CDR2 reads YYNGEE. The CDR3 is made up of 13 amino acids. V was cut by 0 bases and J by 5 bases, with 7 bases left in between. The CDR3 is CASSVAGKDTQYF. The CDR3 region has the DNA TGTGCCAGCAGCGTAGCAGGGAAAGATACGCAGTATTTT.

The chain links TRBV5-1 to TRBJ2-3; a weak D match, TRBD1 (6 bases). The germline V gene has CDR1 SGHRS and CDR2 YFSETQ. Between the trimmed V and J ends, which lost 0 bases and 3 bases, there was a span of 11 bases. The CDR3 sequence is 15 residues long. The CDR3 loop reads CASSLEGQGTDTQYF. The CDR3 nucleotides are TGCGCCAGCAGCTTGGAGGGGCAGGGGACAGATACGCAGTATTTT.

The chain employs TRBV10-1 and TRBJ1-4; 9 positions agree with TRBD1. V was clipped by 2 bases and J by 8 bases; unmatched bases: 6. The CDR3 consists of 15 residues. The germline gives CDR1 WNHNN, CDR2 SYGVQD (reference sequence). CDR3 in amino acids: CASSETRTGEEKLFF. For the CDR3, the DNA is TGCGCCAGCAGTGAGACTAGGACAGGGGAGGAAAAACTGTTTTTT.

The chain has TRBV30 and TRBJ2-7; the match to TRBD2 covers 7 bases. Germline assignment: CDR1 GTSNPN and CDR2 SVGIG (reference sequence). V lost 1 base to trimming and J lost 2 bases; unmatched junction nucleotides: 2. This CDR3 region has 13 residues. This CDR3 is CAWSGDYPYEQYF. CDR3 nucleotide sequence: TGTGCCTGGAGTGGGGACTACCCCTACGAGCAGTACTTC.

The DNA of the CDR3 is TGCAGCGTTGCTACTCCCAGGGCCAATGAGCAGTTCTTC. Residues: CSVATPRANEQFF. The chain joins TRBV29-1 to TRBJ2-1, with D maybe TRBD1 (5 bases). CDR1 and CDR2 (germline): SQVTM, ANQGSEA. Deletions cut 4 bases from V and 6 bases from J, with 13 bases between. The CDR3 is 13 amino acids.